Sequencing of this T cell receptor beta chain was carried out in a study of blood T cell repertoires in COVID-19. As handled by the study authors: Estimation of nucleated cell counts relied on the amplification of reference gene primers. Clones were sequenced by immunoSEQ multiplex PCR, and TCRdb holds only the in-frame ones, with some missing. The DNA was the basis for D and trimming; V, J and clone size are from that table. The profile covers some 55,000 clones, with 90% to 95% appearing a single time and around 3% taken by the ten largest. The CDR3 spans 15 residues. Germline values: CDR1 MDHEN, CDR2 SYDVKM. Trimming stripped 5 bases from V and 2 bases from J, with 13 bases between.

This rearrangement joins TRBV28 to TRBJ1-3; D perhaps matches TRBD1 (5 bases). The receptor comes from a human donor in a cohort sampled during active COVID-19. Sequenced: peripheral blood. The CDR3 sequence is CASSLPAGPGNTIYF. CDR3 sequence (DNA): TGTGCCAGCAGTCTCCCGGCAGGGCCTGGAAACACCATATATTTT.